Listed below are T cell receptor beta chains from one sample, sequenced in a study of blood T cell repertoires in COVID-19. The method was immunoSEQ multiplex PCR; TCRdb's version includes in-frame clones alone and lacks a portion of them. The table has 70,000 or so clones, over 75% seen once; the top ten hold 29%. Specimen: peripheral blood. The receptors shown here come from a woman aged 80 or over with active or convalescent COVID-19. The CDR3 runs from the conserved cysteine through the conserved F or W. A D gene is named only where the DNA matches it firmly. Clone size, where shown, is once, few, many, or a class for clones that have expanded.

v_call: TRBV30
clone_size: NA
cdr3_length: 12
j_call: TRBJ1-3
d_call: NA
cdr3_aa: CAWSPNGGTIYF
cdr3_nt: TGTGCCTGGAGTCCGAACGGGGGCACCATATATTTT

v_call: TRBV2
clone_size: NA
cdr3_length: 15
j_call: TRBJ2-1
d_call: TRBD2
cdr3_aa: CASSRAGGNYNEQFF
cdr3_nt: TGTGCCAGCAGCAGAGCGGGGGGTAACTACAATGAGCAGTTCTTC

v_call: TRBV6-2/TRBV6-3
clone_size: NA
cdr3_length: 15
j_call: TRBJ1-5
d_call: TRBD1
cdr3_aa: CASSYETGSGQPQHF
cdr3_nt: TGTGCCAGCAGTTACGAGACAGGGTCGGGGCAGCCCCAGCATTTT

v_call: TRBV11-3
clone_size: NA
cdr3_length: 15
j_call: TRBJ2-5
d_call: NA
cdr3_aa: CASSLAVTKEGTQYF
cdr3_nt: TGTGCCAGCAGCTTAGCAGTGACTAAGGAGGGGACCCAGTACTTC

v_call: TRBV4-3
clone_size: NA
cdr3_length: 13
j_call: TRBJ1-3
d_call: TRBD1
cdr3_aa: CASSQDRGNTIYF
cdr3_nt: TGCGCCAGCAGCCAGGACAGGGGAAACACCATATATTTT

v_call: TRBV28
clone_size: NA
cdr3_length: 18
j_call: TRBJ1-3
d_call: NA
cdr3_aa: CASSLTGSPGLTGNTIYF
cdr3_nt: TGTGCCAGCAGTTTAACTGGGAGCCCTGGTTTAACTGGAAACACCATATATTTT

v_call: TRBV28
clone_size: NA
cdr3_length: 13
j_call: TRBJ1-2
d_call: TRBD1
cdr3_aa: CASSLDRVYGYTF
cdr3_nt: TGTGCCAGCAGTCTGGACAGGGTTTACGGCTACACCTTC

v_call: TRBV27
clone_size: NA
cdr3_length: 14
j_call: TRBJ2-2
d_call: NA
cdr3_aa: CASTGLANTGELFF
cdr3_nt: TGTGCCAGCACAGGGCTCGCGAACACCGGGGAGCTGTTTTTT

v_call: TRBV5-4
clone_size: NA
cdr3_length: 13
j_call: TRBJ2-3
d_call: NA
cdr3_aa: CASSLTSTDTQYF
cdr3_nt: TGTGCCAGCAGCTTGACTAGCACAGATACGCAGTATTTT

v_call: TRBV9
clone_size: NA
cdr3_length: 14
j_call: TRBJ2-7
d_call: TRBD1
cdr3_aa: CASSVGRRGYEQYF
cdr3_nt: TGTGCCAGCAGCGTAGGGCGCAGGGGGTACGAGCAGTACTTC

v_call: TRBV7-2
clone_size: NA
cdr3_length: 16
j_call: TRBJ2-3
d_call: TRBD2
cdr3_aa: CASSLGLAGPTDTQYF
cdr3_nt: TGTGCCAGCAGCTTAGGACTAGCGGGGCCCACAGATACGCAGTATTTT

v_call: TRBV7-2
clone_size: NA
cdr3_length: 15
j_call: TRBJ2-7
d_call: NA
cdr3_aa: CASSLAYGVNYEQYF
cdr3_nt: TGTGCCAGCAGCTTAGCCTACGGTGTCAACTACGAGCAGTACTTC

v_call: TRBV11-2
clone_size: NA
cdr3_length: 11
j_call: TRBJ1-4
d_call: NA
cdr3_aa: CASSKEEELFF
cdr3_nt: TGTGCCAGCAGCAAAGAAGAGGAACTGTTTTTT

v_call: TRBV3-1/TRBV3-2
clone_size: once
cdr3_length: 17
j_call: TRBJ2-3
d_call: NA
cdr3_aa: CASSQVAWRGPTDTQYF
cdr3_nt: TGTGCCAGCAGCCAAGTTGCTTGGCGGGGACCCACAGATACGCAGTATTTT

v_call: TRBV19
clone_size: NA
cdr3_length: 15
j_call: TRBJ1-3
d_call: NA
cdr3_aa: CASSVQPNPGDTIYF
cdr3_nt: TGTGCCAGTAGTGTGCAGCCTAACCCGGGAGACACCATATATTTT

v_call: TRBV7-2
clone_size: NA
cdr3_length: 17
j_call: TRBJ2-2
d_call: TRBD2
cdr3_aa: CASSSLAGGPDTGELFF
cdr3_nt: TGTGCCAGCAGCTCTCTAGCGGGGGGGCCCGACACCGGGGAGCTGTTTTTT

v_call: TRBV5-5
clone_size: NA
cdr3_length: 12
j_call: TRBJ2-2
d_call: NA
cdr3_aa: CASSLGAGELFF
cdr3_nt: TGTGCCAGCAGCTTAGGGGCCGGGGAGCTGTTTTTT

v_call: TRBV28
clone_size: NA
cdr3_length: 15
j_call: TRBJ1-5
d_call: TRBD1
cdr3_aa: CASSPGTGRDQPQHF
cdr3_nt: TGTGCCAGCAGTCCCGGGACAGGGAGAGACCAGCCCCAGCATTTT

v_call: TRBV10-2
clone_size: NA
cdr3_length: 18
j_call: TRBJ2-5
d_call: TRBD2
cdr3_aa: CASSGLAGGPTPPETQYF
cdr3_nt: TGCGCCAGCAGTGGACTAGCGGGGGGGCCGACGCCTCCGGAGACCCAGTACTTC

v_call: TRBV20-1
clone_size: NA
cdr3_length: 11
j_call: TRBJ2-7
d_call: NA
cdr3_aa: CSARDRFEQYF
cdr3_nt: TGCAGTGCTAGAGATCGTTTCGAGCAGTACTTC

v_call: TRBV6-5
clone_size: once
cdr3_length: 15
j_call: TRBJ2-1
d_call: TRBD1
cdr3_aa: CASSFRNRGSNEQFF
cdr3_nt: TGTGCCAGCAGTTTTCGGAACAGGGGGAGTAATGAGCAGTTCTTC

v_call: TRBV7-3
clone_size: NA
cdr3_length: 15
j_call: TRBJ1-1
d_call: TRBD1
cdr3_aa: CASSLGQGLNTEAFF
cdr3_nt: TGTGCCAGCAGCTTAGGACAGGGATTGAACACTGAAGCTTTCTTT

v_call: TRBV21-1
clone_size: NA
cdr3_length: 16
j_call: TRBJ2-6
d_call: NA
cdr3_aa: CASSKATGTGANVLTF
cdr3_nt: TGTGCCAGCAGCAAAGCAACCGGTACTGGGGCCAACGTCCTGACTTTC

v_call: TRBV7-9
clone_size: NA
cdr3_length: 15
j_call: TRBJ1-6
d_call: NA
cdr3_aa: CASSFTVRDNSPLHF
cdr3_nt: TGTGCCAGCAGCTTTACGGTCAGGGATAATTCACCCCTCCACTTT

v_call: TRBV9
clone_size: NA
cdr3_length: 13
j_call: TRBJ1-2
d_call: NA
cdr3_aa: CASSVDQGFGYTF
cdr3_nt: TGTGCCAGCAGCGTAGATCAGGGTTTTGGCTACACCTTC

v_call: TRBV20-1
clone_size: once
cdr3_length: 15
j_call: TRBJ1-2
d_call: TRBD1
cdr3_aa: CSASRPGQQFYGYTF
cdr3_nt: TGCAGTGCTAGTCGTCCGGGACAGCAATTCTATGGCTACACCTTC

v_call: TRBV14
clone_size: NA
cdr3_length: 15
j_call: TRBJ1-2
d_call: TRBD1
cdr3_aa: CASSQTGTGHYGYTF
cdr3_nt: TGTGCCAGCAGCCAAACCGGGACAGGGCACTATGGCTACACCTTC

v_call: TRBV6-1
clone_size: NA
cdr3_length: 18
j_call: TRBJ1-3
d_call: NA
cdr3_aa: CASSVEGGAGGIGNTIYF
cdr3_nt: TGTGCCAGCAGTGTCGAGGGGGGCGCGGGGGGAATCGGAAACACCATATATTTT

v_call: TRBV3-1/TRBV3-2
clone_size: few
cdr3_length: 16
j_call: TRBJ2-4
d_call: TRBD2
cdr3_aa: CASLPGRGGRRNIQYF
cdr3_nt: TGTGCCAGCCTACCGGGGCGGGGGGGCCGGAGAAACATTCAGTACTTC

v_call: TRBV18
clone_size: NA
cdr3_length: 16
j_call: TRBJ2-2
d_call: NA
cdr3_aa: CASSLVVQGGSGELFF
cdr3_nt: TGTGCCAGCTCACTCGTCGTCCAGGGCGGAAGCGGGGAGCTGTTTTTT

v_call: TRBV2
clone_size: few
cdr3_length: 15
j_call: TRBJ1-2
d_call: NA
cdr3_aa: CASTTRVFANYGYTF
cdr3_nt: TGTGCCAGCACGACCAGGGTTTTCGCTAACTATGGCTACACCTTC

v_call: TRBV10-1
clone_size: NA
cdr3_length: 13
j_call: TRBJ2-5
d_call: NA
cdr3_aa: CASSEAGIETQYF
cdr3_nt: TGCGCCAGCAGTGAGGCGGGCATCGAGACCCAGTACTTC

v_call: TRBV3-1/TRBV3-2
clone_size: NA
cdr3_length: 16
j_call: TRBJ2-7
d_call: TRBD1
cdr3_aa: CASSHDPGQGPQVQYF
cdr3_nt: TGTGCCAGCAGCCACGACCCGGGACAGGGGCCACAAGTGCAGTACTTC

v_call: TRBV28
clone_size: NA
cdr3_length: 13
j_call: TRBJ1-2
d_call: TRBD1
cdr3_aa: CASSLGQGYGYTF
cdr3_nt: TGTGCCAGCAGTTTGGGACAGGGCTATGGCTACACCTTC

v_call: TRBV30
clone_size: NA
cdr3_length: 14
j_call: TRBJ2-7
d_call: TRBD2
cdr3_aa: CAWSAGGISHEQYF
cdr3_nt: TGTGCCTGGAGTGCGGGGGGGATCTCCCACGAGCAGTACTTC

v_call: TRBV10-3
clone_size: NA
cdr3_length: 13
j_call: TRBJ1-1
d_call: NA
cdr3_aa: CAIRGPVNTEAFF
cdr3_nt: TGTGCCATCAGGGGGCCCGTGAACACTGAAGCTTTCTTT

v_call: TRBV23-1
clone_size: NA
cdr3_length: 15
j_call: TRBJ1-5
d_call: TRBD1
cdr3_aa: CATRSGTGFNQPQHF
cdr3_nt: TGCGCCACTCGATCCGGGACAGGCTTCAATCAGCCCCAGCATTTT

v_call: TRBV30
clone_size: once
cdr3_length: 12
j_call: TRBJ1-2
d_call: NA
cdr3_aa: CAWTGYRAGYTF
cdr3_nt: TGTGCCTGGACAGGGTACAGAGCCGGCTACACCTTC

v_call: TRBV3-1/TRBV3-2
clone_size: many
cdr3_length: 19
j_call: TRBJ2-2
d_call: NA
cdr3_aa: CASSQDVRAPGVYTGELFF
cdr3_nt: TGTGCCAGCAGCCAAGATGTTAGGGCCCCAGGGGTCTATACCGGGGAGCTGTTTTTT

v_call: TRBV7-6
clone_size: NA
cdr3_length: 17
j_call: TRBJ1-5
d_call: TRBD1
cdr3_aa: CASSLGQGVEINQPQHF
cdr3_nt: TGTGCCAGCAGCTTAGGACAGGGTGTTGAAATCAATCAGCCCCAGCATTTT

v_call: TRBV14
clone_size: NA
cdr3_length: 14
j_call: TRBJ1-3
d_call: NA
cdr3_aa: CASSQDLSGNTIYF
cdr3_nt: TGTGCCAGCAGCCAAGATCTCTCTGGAAACACCATATATTTT

v_call: TRBV7-9
clone_size: NA
cdr3_length: 16
j_call: TRBJ2-1
d_call: TRBD2
cdr3_aa: CASSLMTSGAYNEQFF
cdr3_nt: TGTGCCAGCAGCTTAATGACTAGCGGGGCTTACAATGAGCAGTTCTTC

v_call: TRBV27
clone_size: NA
cdr3_length: 15
j_call: TRBJ2-1
d_call: NA
cdr3_aa: CASSPSWSPYNEQFF
cdr3_nt: TGTGCCAGCAGTCCCAGCTGGAGCCCCTACAATGAGCAGTTCTTC

v_call: TRBV5-4
clone_size: NA
cdr3_length: 17
j_call: TRBJ2-7
d_call: TRBD1
cdr3_aa: CASSVPSAGTEYYEQYF
cdr3_nt: TGTGCCAGCAGCGTACCTTCTGCCGGGACAGAGTACTACGAGCAGTACTTC

v_call: TRBV2
clone_size: NA
cdr3_length: 12
j_call: TRBJ2-7
d_call: NA
cdr3_aa: CASGDYRYEQYF
cdr3_nt: TGTGCCAGCGGCGACTACCGCTACGAGCAGTACTTC

v_call: TRBV5-1
clone_size: NA
cdr3_length: 15
j_call: TRBJ1-5
d_call: NA
cdr3_aa: CASSLDPGGNQPQHF
cdr3_nt: TGCGCCAGCAGCCTAGACCCGGGGGGCAATCAGCCCCAGCATTTT

v_call: TRBV20-1
clone_size: NA
cdr3_length: 11
j_call: TRBJ2-1
d_call: TRBD2
cdr3_aa: CSVRGDNEQFF
cdr3_nt: TGCAGTGTGCGGGGGGACAATGAGCAGTTCTTC

v_call: TRBV3-1/TRBV3-2
clone_size: NA
cdr3_length: 15
j_call: TRBJ1-2
d_call: NA
cdr3_aa: CASSQEGRWLYGYTF
cdr3_nt: TGTGCCAGCAGCCAAGAGGGGCGCTGGCTCTATGGCTACACCTTC

v_call: TRBV9
clone_size: NA
cdr3_length: 16
j_call: TRBJ2-2
d_call: TRBD1
cdr3_aa: CASSVEGASNTGELFF
cdr3_nt: TGTGCCAGCAGCGTAGAGGGGGCGTCGAACACCGGGGAGCTGTTTTTT

v_call: TRBV20-1
clone_size: NA
cdr3_length: 10
j_call: TRBJ1-2
d_call: NA
cdr3_aa: CSSGDDGYTF
cdr3_nt: TGCAGCTCAGGGGACGACGGCTACACCTTC

v_call: TRBV10-1
clone_size: NA
cdr3_length: 15
j_call: TRBJ2-3
d_call: TRBD2
cdr3_aa: CASSPIAGGTDTQYF
cdr3_nt: TGCGCCAGCAGTCCCATAGCGGGGGGGACAGATACGCAGTATTTT

v_call: TRBV3-1/TRBV3-2
clone_size: NA
cdr3_length: 14
j_call: TRBJ1-4
d_call: NA
cdr3_aa: CASSQALSVEKLFF
cdr3_nt: TGTGCCAGCAGCCAAGCGTTAAGCGTCGAAAAACTGTTTTTT

v_call: TRBV6-5
clone_size: NA
cdr3_length: 14
j_call: TRBJ2-1
d_call: NA
cdr3_aa: CASTQGPGELEQFF
cdr3_nt: TGTGCCAGCACCCAAGGGCCGGGGGAGCTTGAGCAGTTCTTC